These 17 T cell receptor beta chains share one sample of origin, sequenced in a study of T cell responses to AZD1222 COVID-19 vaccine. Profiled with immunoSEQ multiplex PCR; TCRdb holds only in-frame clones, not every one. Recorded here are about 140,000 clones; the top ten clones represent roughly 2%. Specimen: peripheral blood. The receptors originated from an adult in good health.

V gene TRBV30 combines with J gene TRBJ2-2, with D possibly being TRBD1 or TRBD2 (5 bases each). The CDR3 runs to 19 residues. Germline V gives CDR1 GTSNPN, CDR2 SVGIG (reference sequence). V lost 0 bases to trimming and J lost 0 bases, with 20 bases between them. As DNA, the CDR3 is TGTGCCTGGAGTGTACGATCCCCCGGGACGCAGCCGAACACCGGGGAGCTGTTTTTT. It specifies CAWSVRSPGTQPNTGELFF.

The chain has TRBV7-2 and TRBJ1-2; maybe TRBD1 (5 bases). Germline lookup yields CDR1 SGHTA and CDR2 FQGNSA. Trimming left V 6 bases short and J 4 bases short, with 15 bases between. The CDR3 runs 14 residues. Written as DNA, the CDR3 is TGTGCCAGCAGTCAAGACAGACGGGGCTATGGCTACACCTTC. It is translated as CASSQDRRGYGYTF.

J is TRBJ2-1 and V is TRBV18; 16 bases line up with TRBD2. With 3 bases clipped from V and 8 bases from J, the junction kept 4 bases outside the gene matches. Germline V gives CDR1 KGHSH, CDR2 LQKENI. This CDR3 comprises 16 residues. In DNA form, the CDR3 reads TGTGCCAGCTCACCGCCGGGACTAGCGGGGGGGGATGAGCAGTTCTTC. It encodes CASSPPGLAGGDEQFF.

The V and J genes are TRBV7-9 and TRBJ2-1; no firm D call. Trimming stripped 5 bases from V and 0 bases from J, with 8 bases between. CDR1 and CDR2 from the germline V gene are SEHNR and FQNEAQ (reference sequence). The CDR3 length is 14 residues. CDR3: CASSRLDSYNEQFF. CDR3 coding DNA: TGTGCCAGCAGCCGACTCGACTCCTACAATGAGCAGTTCTTC.

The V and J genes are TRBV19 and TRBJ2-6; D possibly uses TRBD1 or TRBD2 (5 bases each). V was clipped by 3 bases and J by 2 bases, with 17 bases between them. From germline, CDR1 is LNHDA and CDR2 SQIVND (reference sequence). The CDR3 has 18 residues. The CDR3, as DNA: TGTGCCAGTAGTATTCCGGGACGTAGGTCAGCTGGGGCCAACGTCCTGACTTTC. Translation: CASSIPGRRSAGANVLTF.

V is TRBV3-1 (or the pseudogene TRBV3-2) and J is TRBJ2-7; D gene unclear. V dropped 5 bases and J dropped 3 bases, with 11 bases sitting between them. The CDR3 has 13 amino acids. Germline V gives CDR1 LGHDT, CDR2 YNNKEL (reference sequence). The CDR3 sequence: CASSRATNYEQYF. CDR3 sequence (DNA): TGTGCCAGCAGCAGGGCTACTAACTACGAGCAGTACTTC.

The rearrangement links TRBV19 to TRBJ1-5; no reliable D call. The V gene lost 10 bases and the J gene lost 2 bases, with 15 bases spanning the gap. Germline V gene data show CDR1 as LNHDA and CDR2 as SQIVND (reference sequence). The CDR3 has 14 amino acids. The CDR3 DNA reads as TGTGCCACCGCGACCCAGGTGGGCAATCAGCCCCAGCATTTT. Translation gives CATATQVGNQPQHF.

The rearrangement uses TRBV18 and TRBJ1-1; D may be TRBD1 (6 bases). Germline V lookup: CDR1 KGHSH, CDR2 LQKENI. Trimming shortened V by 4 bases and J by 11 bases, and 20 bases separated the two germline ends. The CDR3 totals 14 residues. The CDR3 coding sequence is TGTGCCAGCTCACTCTCCAGGGGAGAGGGAGTTGCTTTCTTT. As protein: CASSLSRGEGVAFF. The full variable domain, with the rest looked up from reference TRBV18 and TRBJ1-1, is NAGVMQNPRHLVRRRGQEARLRCSPMKGHSHVYWYRQLPEEGLKFMVYLQKENIIDESGMPKERFSAEFPKEGPSILRIQQVVRGDSAAYFCASSLSRGEGVAFFGQGTRLTVV.

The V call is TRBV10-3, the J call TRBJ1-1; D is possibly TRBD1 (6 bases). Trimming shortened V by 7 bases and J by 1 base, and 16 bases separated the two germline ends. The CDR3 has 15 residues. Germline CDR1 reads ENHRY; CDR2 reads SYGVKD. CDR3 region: CAINREGMGNTEAFF. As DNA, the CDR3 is TGTGCCATCAACAGGGAGGGGATGGGGAACACTGAAGCTTTCTTT.

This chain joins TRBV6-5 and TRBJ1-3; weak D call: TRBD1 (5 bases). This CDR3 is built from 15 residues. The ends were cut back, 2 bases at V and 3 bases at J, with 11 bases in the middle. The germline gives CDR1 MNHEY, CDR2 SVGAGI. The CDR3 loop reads CASSYGLGDGNTIYF. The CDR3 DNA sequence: TGTGCCAGCAGTTACGGGCTAGGGGATGGAAACACCATATATTTT.

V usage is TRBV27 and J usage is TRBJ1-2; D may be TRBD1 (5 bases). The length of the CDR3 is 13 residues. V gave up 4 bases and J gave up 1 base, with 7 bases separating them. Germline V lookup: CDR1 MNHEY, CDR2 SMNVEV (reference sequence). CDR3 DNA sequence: TGTGCCAGCAGTTCAGGGAGTAACTATGGCTACACCTTC. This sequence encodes CASSSGSNYGYTF.

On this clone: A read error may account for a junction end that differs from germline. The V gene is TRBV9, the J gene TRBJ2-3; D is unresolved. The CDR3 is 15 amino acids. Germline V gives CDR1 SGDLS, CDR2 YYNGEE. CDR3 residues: CAGSVDLGSTDTQYF. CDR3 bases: TGTGCCGGCAGCGTAGATTTGGGAAGCACAGATACGCAGTATTTT.

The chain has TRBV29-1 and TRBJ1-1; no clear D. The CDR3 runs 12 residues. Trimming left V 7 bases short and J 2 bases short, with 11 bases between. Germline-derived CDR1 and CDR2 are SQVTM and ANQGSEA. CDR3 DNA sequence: TGCAGCGCCGCCACCACTAACACTGAAGCTTTCTTT. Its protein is CSAATTNTEAFF.

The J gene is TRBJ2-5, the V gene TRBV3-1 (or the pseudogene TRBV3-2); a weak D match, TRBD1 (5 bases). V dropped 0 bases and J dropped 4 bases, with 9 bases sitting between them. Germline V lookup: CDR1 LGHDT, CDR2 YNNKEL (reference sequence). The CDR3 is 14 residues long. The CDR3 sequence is CASSQDARGETQYF. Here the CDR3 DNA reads TGTGCCAGCAGCCAAGATGCAAGGGGAGAGACCCAGTACTTC.

CDR3 DNA: TGTGCCACCAGCAGGGCTGGGTTAGAAGAGACCCAGTACTTC. Translating it yields CATSRAGLEETQYF. The rearrangement links TRBV15 to TRBJ2-5, with D hard to call. The CDR3 spans 14 residues. V lost 3 bases to trimming and J lost 3 bases, with 11 bases between them. Germline loops: CDR1 LNHNV, CDR2 YYDKDF (reference sequence).

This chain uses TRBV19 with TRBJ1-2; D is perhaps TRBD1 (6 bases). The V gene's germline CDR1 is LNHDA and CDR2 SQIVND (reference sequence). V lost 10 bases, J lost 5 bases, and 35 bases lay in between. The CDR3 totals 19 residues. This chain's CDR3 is CATSGGAGELIGGKYGYTF. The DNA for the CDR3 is TGTGCCACCAGCGGTGGGGCAGGGGAACTTATCGGAGGGAAGTATGGCTACACCTTC.

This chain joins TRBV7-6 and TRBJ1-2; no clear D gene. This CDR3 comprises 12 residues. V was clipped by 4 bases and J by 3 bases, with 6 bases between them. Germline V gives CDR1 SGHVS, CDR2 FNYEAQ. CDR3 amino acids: CASSSGYYGYTF. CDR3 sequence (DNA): TGTGCCAGCAGCTCCGGGTACTATGGCTACACCTTC. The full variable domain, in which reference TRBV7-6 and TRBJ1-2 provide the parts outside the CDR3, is GAGVSQSPRYKVTKRGQDVALRCDPISGHVSLYWYRQALGQGPEFLTYFNYEAQQDKSGLPNDRFSAERPEGSISTLTIQRTEQRDSAMYRCASSSGYYGYTFGSGTRLTVV.